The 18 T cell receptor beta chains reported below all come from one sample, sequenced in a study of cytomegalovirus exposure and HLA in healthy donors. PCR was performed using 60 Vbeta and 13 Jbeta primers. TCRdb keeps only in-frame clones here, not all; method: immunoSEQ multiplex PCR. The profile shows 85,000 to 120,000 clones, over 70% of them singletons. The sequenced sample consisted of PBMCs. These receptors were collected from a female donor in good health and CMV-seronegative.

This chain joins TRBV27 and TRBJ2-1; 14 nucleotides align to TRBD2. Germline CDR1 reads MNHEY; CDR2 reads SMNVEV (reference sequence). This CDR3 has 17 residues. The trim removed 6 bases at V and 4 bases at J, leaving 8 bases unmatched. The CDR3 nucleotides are TGTGCCAGCAGCCCGACTAGCGGGAGGGCCTGGTACAATGAGCAGTTCTTC. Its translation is CASSPTSGRAWYNEQFF.

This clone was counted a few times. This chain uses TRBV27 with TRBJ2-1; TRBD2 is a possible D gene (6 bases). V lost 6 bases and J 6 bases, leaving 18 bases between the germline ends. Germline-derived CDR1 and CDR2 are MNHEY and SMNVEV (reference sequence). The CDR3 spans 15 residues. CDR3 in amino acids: CASRARGSGSNEQFF. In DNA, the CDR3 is TGTGCCAGCAGGGCCCGGGGGAGCGGTAGCAATGAGCAGTTCTTC.

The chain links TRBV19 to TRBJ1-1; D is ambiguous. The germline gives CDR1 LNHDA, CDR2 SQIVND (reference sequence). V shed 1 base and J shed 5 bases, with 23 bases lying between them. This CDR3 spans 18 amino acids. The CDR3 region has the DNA TGTGCCAGTAGTATAGCAGGAGGCCGGGAAAGCTACCGAACTGAAGCTTTCTTT. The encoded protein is CASSIAGGRESYRTEAFF.

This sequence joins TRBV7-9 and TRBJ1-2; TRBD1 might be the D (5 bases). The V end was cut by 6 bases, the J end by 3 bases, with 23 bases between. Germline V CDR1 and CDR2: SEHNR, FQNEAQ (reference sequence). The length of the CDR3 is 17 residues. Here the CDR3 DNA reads TGTGCCAGCAGGTTTGACCCGGGCGGGGCAGGTGACTATGGCTACACCTTC. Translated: CASRFDPGGAGDYGYTF.

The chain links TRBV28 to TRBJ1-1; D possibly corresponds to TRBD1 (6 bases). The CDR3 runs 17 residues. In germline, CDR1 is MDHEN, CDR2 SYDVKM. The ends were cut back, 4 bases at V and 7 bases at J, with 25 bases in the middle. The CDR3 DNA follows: TGTGCCAGCAGTTCCCCCCGGCGGGGGCCCAATCCGGGTGAAGCTTTCTTT. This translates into CASSSPRRGPNPGEAFF.

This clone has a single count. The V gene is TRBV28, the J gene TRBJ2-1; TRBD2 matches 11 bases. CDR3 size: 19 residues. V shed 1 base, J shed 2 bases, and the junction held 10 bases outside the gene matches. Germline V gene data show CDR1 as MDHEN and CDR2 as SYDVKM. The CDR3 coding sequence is TGTGCCAGCAGTTTATTTCTGGGACTAGCGGAAAAAACCTACAATGAGCAGTTCTTC. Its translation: CASSLFLGLAEKTYNEQFF.

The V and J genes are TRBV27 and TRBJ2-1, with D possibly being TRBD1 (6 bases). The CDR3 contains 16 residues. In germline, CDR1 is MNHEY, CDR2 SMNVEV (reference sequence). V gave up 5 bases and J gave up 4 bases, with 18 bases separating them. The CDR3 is CASSPRPGTPYNEQFF. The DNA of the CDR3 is TGTGCCAGCAGTCCCCGGCCCGGGACACCTTACAATGAGCAGTTCTTC.

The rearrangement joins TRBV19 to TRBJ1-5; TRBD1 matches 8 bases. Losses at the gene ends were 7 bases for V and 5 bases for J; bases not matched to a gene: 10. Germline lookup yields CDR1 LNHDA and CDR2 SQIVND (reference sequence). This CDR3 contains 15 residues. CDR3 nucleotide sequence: TGTGCCAGTACCCTAAGGGGGACAGGCTATCAGCCCCAGCATTTT. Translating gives CASTLRGTGYQPQHF.

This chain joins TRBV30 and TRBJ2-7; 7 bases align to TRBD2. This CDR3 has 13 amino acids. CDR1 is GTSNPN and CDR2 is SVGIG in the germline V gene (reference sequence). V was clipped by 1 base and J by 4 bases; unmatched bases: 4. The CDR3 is CAWSAGGRYEQYF. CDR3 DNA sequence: TGTGCCTGGAGTGCGGGGGGAAGGTACGAGCAGTACTTC.

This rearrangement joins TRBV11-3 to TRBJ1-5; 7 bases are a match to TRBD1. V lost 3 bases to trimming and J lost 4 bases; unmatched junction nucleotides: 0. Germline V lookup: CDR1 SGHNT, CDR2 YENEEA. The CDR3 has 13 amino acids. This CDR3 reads CASSLDRNQPQHF. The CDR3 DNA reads TGTGCCAGCAGCTTGGACAGGAATCAGCCCCAGCATTTT.

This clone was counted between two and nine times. The CDR3, as DNA: TGTGCCTGGAGTAGCTCCTCGATCCTCAATCAGCCCCAGCATTTT. Translation gives CAWSSSSILNQPQHF. The V gene is TRBV30, the J gene TRBJ1-5, with unresolved D. This CDR3 has 15 residues. The V and J ends lost 2 bases and 3 bases respectively, with 14 bases between them. From germline, CDR1 is GTSNPN and CDR2 SVGIG (reference sequence).

The CDR3 DNA is TGTGCCAGTAGTAATCAGCAGGGGTCCTACGAGCAGTACTTC. It codes for CASSNQQGSYEQYF. V usage is TRBV19 and J usage is TRBJ2-7; D is perhaps TRBD1 (6 bases). Trimming shortened V by 4 bases and J by 1 base, and 11 bases separated the two germline ends. The CDR3 has 14 amino acids. CDR1 and CDR2 from the germline V gene are LNHDA and SQIVND (reference sequence).

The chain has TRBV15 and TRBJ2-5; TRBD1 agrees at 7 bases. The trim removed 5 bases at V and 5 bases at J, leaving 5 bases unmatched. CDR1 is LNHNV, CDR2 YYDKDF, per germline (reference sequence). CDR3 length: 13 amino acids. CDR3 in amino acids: CATSGTAMETQYF. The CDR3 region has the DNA TGTGCCACCAGCGGGACAGCGATGGAGACCCAGTACTTC.

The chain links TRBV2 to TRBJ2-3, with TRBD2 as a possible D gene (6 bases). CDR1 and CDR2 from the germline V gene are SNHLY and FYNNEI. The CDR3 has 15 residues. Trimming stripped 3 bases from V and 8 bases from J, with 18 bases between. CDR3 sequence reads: CASSERGGLSGTQYF. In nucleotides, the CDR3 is TGTGCCAGCAGTGAGAGAGGAGGGCTTTCAGGTACGCAGTATTTT.

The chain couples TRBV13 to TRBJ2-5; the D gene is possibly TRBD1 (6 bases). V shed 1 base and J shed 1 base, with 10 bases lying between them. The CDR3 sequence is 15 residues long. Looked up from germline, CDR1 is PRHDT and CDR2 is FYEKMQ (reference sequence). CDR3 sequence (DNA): TGTGCCAGCAGCTTAGACAGGGTGTTCCAAGAGACCCAGTACTTC. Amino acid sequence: CASSLDRVFQETQYF.

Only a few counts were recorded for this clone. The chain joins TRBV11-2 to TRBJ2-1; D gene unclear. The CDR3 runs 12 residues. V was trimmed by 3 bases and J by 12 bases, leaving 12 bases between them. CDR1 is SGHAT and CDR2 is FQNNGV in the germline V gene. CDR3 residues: CASSFGLERQFF. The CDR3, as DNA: TGTGCCAGCAGCTTTGGCCTTGAGCGGCAGTTCTTC.

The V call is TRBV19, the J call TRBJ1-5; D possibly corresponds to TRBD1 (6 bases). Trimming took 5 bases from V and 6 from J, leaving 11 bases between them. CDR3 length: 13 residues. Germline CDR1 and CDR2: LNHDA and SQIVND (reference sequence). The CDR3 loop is CASSPGQIQPQHF. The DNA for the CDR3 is TGTGCCAGTAGTCCGGGACAAATTCAGCCCCAGCATTTT.

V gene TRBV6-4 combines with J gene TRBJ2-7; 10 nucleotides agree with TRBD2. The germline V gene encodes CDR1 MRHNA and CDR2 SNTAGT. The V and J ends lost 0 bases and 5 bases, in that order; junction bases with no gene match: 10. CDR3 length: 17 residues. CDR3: CASSDSGRAGGPHEQYF. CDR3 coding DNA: TGTGCCAGCAGTGACTCGGGGCGAGCGGGAGGGCCCCACGAGCAGTACTTC.